The TCR beta chain under discussion was sequenced for a study of T cell responses to AZD1222 COVID-19 vaccine. Looking at the study overall: Second doses that came at about 4 or about 12 weeks were put together.

CDR3 length: 13 residues. The germline CDR1 and CDR2 sequences are SQVTM and ANQGSEA. With 4 bases clipped from V and 6 bases from J, the junction kept 8 bases outside the gene matches. Comment on this clone: What it recognizes is unknown.

Study-wide findings and caveats: The breadth and depth of Spike-specific TCRs increased once two AZD1222 doses had been given. There were mostly white British donors and more females than males, and clonal diversity was possibly underestimated. Seropositive AZD1222 recipients at baseline numbered only five or six.

Data came from immunoSEQ multiplex PCR; TCRdb stores just in-frame clones and leaves some out. In the table there are about 180,000 clones, approximately 90% of which are singletons. The clonotype originates from an adult in good health. The input for sequencing was peripheral blood, taken on day 0 of AZD1222 vaccination. V gene TRBV29-1 combines with J gene TRBJ1-2; TRBD1 matches at 7 bases. The chain's CDR3 is CSVAQGGADGYTF. The CDR3 DNA sequence: TGCAGCGTTGCCCAGGGGGGGGCCGATGGCTACACCTTC.